The clone carrying this T cell receptor (beta chain) was observed once. Antigen unknown. This sample was taken from a study of T cell repertoires in cytomegalovirus infection. Study background: CMV epitopes that were recently identified and HLA-C-restricted were used alongside well-studied HLA-B-restricted ones.

MiXCR, applied by TCRdb to the reads, yields one record per CDR3 protein. Of 600,000 to 700,000 distinct CDR3 sequences listed, 30% to 40% are singletons. This TCR was sampled from a human donor in good health (CMV status not recorded). Some clones in this sample may be carry-over from other donors' samples. The sample consisted of cultured PBMCs, taken from culture after CMV antigen stimulation.

The CDR3 here is CASSQGIRETQYF. The CDR3 region has the DNA TGCGCCAGCAGCCAAGGGATTCGAGAGACCCAGTACTTC. This chain connects TRBV4-1 to TRBJ2-5; unclear D gene. In germline, CDR1 is MGHRA, CDR2 YSYEKL. V dropped 1 base and J dropped 4 bases, with 7 bases sitting between them. The CDR3 has 13 amino acids.